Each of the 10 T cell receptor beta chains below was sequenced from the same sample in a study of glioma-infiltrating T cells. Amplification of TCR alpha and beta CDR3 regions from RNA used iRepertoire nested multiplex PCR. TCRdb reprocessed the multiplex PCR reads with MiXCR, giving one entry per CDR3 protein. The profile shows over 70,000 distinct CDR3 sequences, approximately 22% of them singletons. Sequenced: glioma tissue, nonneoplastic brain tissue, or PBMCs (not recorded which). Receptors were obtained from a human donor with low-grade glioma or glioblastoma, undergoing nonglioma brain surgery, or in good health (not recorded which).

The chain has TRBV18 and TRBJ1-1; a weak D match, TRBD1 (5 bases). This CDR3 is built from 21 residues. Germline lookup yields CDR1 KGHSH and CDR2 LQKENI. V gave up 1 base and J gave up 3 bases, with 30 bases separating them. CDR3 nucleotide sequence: TGTGCCAGCTCACCACAAGGACGGAACTTCATCCCCTTTGGGGCGTACACTGAAGCTTTCTTT. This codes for CASSPQGRNFIPFGAYTEAFF. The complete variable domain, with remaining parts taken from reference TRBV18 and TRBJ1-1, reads NAGVMQNPRHLVRRRGQEARLRCSPMKGHSHVYWYRQLPEEGLKFMVYLQKENIIDESGMPKERFSAEFPKEGPSILRIQQVVRGDSAAYFCASSPQGRNFIPFGAYTEAFFGQGTRLTVV.

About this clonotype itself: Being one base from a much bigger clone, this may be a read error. The CDR3 region is CASNGQGILNVQYF. Written as DNA, the CDR3 is TGTGCCAGCAATGGACAGGGAATTTTAAACGTTCAGTACTTC. The chain combines TRBV2 with TRBJ2-4; TRBD1 matches at 8 bases. CDR3 size: 14 residues. Germline V CDR1 and CDR2: SNHLY, FYNNEI.

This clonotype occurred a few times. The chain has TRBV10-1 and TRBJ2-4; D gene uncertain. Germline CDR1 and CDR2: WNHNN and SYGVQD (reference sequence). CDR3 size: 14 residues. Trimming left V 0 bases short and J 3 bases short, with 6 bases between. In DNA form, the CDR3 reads TGCGCCAGCAGTGAGTCCCCGGGCAAAAACATTCAGTACTTC. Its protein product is CASSESPGKNIQYF.

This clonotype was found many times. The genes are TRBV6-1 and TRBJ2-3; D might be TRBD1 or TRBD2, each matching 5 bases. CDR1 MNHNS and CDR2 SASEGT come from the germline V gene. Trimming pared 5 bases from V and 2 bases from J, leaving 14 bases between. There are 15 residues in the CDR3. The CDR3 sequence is CASSLKRGDTDTQYF. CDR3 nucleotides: TGTGCCAGCAGTTTGAAGCGAGGGGACACAGATACGCAGTATTTT.

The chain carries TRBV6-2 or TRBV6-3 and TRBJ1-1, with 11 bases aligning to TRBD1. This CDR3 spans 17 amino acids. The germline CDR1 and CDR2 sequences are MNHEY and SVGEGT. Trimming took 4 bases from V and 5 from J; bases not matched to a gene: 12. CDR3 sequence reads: CASSSLHGQGARTEAFF. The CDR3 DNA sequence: TGTGCCAGCAGTTCTCTTCATGGACAGGGGGCGCGAACTGAAGCTTTCTTT.

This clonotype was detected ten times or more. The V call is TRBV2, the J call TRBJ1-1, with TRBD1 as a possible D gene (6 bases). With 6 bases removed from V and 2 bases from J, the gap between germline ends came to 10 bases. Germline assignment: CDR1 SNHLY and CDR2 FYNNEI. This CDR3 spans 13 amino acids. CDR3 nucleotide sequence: TGTGCCAGCAGAGGACAGAGTAACACTGAAGCTTTCTTT. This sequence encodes CASRGQSNTEAFF.

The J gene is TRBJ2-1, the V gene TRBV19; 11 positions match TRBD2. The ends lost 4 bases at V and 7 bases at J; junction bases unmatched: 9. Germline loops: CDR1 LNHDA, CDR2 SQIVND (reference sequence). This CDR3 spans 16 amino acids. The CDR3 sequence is CASSRELAGARNEQFF. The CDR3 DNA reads TGTGCCAGTAGTAGGGAACTAGCGGGAGCTCGAAATGAGCAGTTCTTC. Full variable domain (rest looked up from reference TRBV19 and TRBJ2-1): DGGITQSPKYLFRKEGQNVTLSCEQNLNHDAMYWYRQDPGQGLRLIYYSQIVNDFQKGDIAEGYSVSREKKESFPLTVTSAQKNPTAFYLCASSRELAGARNEQFFGPGTRLTVL.

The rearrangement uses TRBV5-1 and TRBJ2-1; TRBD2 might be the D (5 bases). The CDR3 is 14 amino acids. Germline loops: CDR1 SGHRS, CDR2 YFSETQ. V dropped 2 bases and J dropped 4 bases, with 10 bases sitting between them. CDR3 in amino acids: CASSFGVVYNEQFF. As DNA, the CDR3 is TGCGCCAGCAGCTTCGGGGTCGTATACAATGAGCAGTTCTTC.

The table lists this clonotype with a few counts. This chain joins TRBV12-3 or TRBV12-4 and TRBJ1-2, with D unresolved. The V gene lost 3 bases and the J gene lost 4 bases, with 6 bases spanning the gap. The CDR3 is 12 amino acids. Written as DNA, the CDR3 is TGTGCCAGCAGTTTTGTAGGCTATGGCTACACCTTC. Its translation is CASSFVGYGYTF.

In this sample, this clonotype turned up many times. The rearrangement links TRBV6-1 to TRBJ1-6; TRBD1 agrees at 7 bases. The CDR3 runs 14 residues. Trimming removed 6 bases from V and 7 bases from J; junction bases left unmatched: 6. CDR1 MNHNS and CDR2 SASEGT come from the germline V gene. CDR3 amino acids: CASSSDRDNSPLHF. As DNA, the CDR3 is TGTGCCAGCAGCTCCGACAGGGACAATTCACCCCTCCACTTT.